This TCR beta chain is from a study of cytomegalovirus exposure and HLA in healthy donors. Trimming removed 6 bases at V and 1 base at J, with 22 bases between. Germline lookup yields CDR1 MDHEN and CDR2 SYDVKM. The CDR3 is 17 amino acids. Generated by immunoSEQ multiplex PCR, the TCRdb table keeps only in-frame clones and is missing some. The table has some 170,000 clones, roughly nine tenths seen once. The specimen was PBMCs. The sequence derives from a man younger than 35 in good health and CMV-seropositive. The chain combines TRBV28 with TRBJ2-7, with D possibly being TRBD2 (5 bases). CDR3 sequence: CASSGLFSLDGSYEQYF. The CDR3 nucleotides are TGTGCCAGCAGCGGACTGTTCTCCCTTGATGGTTCCTACGAGCAGTACTTC.